The 29 T cell receptor beta chains below were found in one sample sequenced in a study of cytomegalovirus exposure and HLA in healthy donors. PCR amplification relied on 60 Vbeta primers (plus 13 Jbeta primers). TCRdb keeps only in-frame clones here, not all; method: immunoSEQ multiplex PCR. The sample records more than 110,000 clones, approximately 80% being singletons. Sequenced sample: PBMCs. These receptor sequences come from a male donor in good health and CMV-seronegative.

The chain is built from TRBV27 and TRBJ2-1, with unresolved D. This CDR3 region has 14 residues. Trimming removed 3 bases at V and 6 bases at J, with 12 bases between. CDR1 and CDR2 (germline): MNHEY, SMNVEV (reference sequence). CDR3 region: CASSLPGLSNEQFF. The CDR3, as DNA: TGTGCCAGCAGTTTGCCGGGTCTGAGCAATGAGCAGTTCTTC.

This clone was counted a few times. V and J are TRBV6-1 and TRBJ2-3, with D possibly matching TRBD2 (6 bases). V lost 10 bases and J lost 1, with 12 bases in between. CDR3 length: 13 amino acids. The germline gives CDR1 MNHNS, CDR2 SASEGT. The CDR3 region has the DNA TGTGCCACCTCCTGGGGGGGCACAGATACGCAGTATTTT. It translates to CATSWGGTDTQYF.

The chain uses TRBV4-2 and TRBJ1-2; tentatively, D is TRBD1 (6 bases). Deletions cut 4 bases from V and 4 bases from J, with 10 bases between. The CDR3 runs 13 residues. CDR1 is LGHNA and CDR2 is YNFKEQ in the germline V gene. CDR3 DNA sequence: TGTGCCAGCAGCCGCGCACAGGGCTATGGCTACACCTTC. The encoded protein is CASSRAQGYGYTF.

Here the CDR3 reads CASSPLKEGGYTF. DNA of the CDR3: TGTGCCAGCTCACCACTAAAGGAGGGCGGCTACACCTTC. The chain uses TRBV18 and TRBJ1-2, with unresolved D. CDR1 KGHSH and CDR2 LQKENI come from the germline V gene. Deletions cut 1 base from V and 8 bases from J, with 11 bases between. CDR3 length equals 13 residues.

This clone occurred a few times. The same CDR3 arises from other DNA sequences in this sample as well. This chain links TRBV20-1 with TRBJ2-7; unclear D gene. This CDR3 has 11 residues. Germline lookup yields CDR1 DFQATT and CDR2 SNEGSKA (reference sequence). The CDR3 bases are TGCAGCGCCCAGTTGACCTACGAGCAGTACTTC. Encoded protein: CSAQLTYEQYF.

The chain carries TRBV5-1 and TRBJ1-4, with no clear D. Germline CDR1 reads SGHRS; CDR2 reads YFSETQ. V gave up 4 bases and J gave up 8 bases, with 18 bases separating them. This CDR3 contains 15 residues. The CDR3 is CASSTGGRSFEKLFF. CDR3 sequence (DNA): TGCGCCAGCAGCACTGGAGGTCGCTCATTCGAAAAACTGTTTTTT.

This clone has only one observation. This chain connects TRBV27 to TRBJ2-4, with D maybe TRBD2 (7 bases). Germline CDR1 is MNHEY and CDR2 is SMNVEV (reference sequence). With 5 bases removed from V and 1 base from J, the gap between germline ends came to 18 bases. The CDR3 totals 17 residues. As DNA, the CDR3 is TGTGCCAGCAGTCCCTTTGGGGGGGCGGGGGCCAAAAACATTCAGTACTTC. Translation gives CASSPFGGAGAKNIQYF.

The CDR3 region has the DNA TGTGCCAGCACCCTAGACCCGACTCAGCCCCAGCATTTT. Amino acids: CASTLDPTQPQHF. This chain uses TRBV28 with TRBJ1-5; D is unresolved. The V gene's germline CDR1 is MDHEN and CDR2 SYDVKM. This CDR3 is built from 13 residues. Trimming left V 7 bases short and J 6 bases short, with 13 bases between.

V is TRBV6-5 and J is TRBJ1-4; perhaps TRBD1 as D (6 bases). With 3 bases removed from V and 0 bases from J, the gap between germline ends came to 11 bases. Germline CDR1 is MNHEY and CDR2 is SVGAGI. CDR3 length: 16 amino acids. CDR3 bases: TGTGCCAGCAGTTATACAGGGACCACAACTAATGAAAAACTGTTTTTT. The encoded protein is CASSYTGTTTNEKLFF.

This chain links TRBV9 with TRBJ2-7; 7 bases fit TRBD2. Germline loops: CDR1 SGDLS, CDR2 YYNGEE. This CDR3 contains 16 residues. V lost 4 bases and J lost 1; bases outside the gene matches: 11. CDR3 sequence reads: CASSPSGGGLSYEQYF. The DNA for the CDR3 is TGTGCCAGCAGCCCCTCGGGCGGGGGTTTATCCTACGAGCAGTACTTC.

The chain carries TRBV27 and TRBJ2-2; TRBD1 is a possible D gene (6 bases). This CDR3 contains 15 residues. The V end lost 0 bases, the J end lost 6 bases, and 11 bases lay between the germline ends. Germline-derived CDR1 and CDR2 are MNHEY and SMNVEV (reference sequence). CDR3 amino acids: CASSLSKQGSGELFF. The CDR3 DNA follows: TGTGCCAGCAGTTTATCGAAACAGGGTTCCGGGGAGCTGTTTTTT.

There are a few counts of this clone. The chain is built from TRBV18 and TRBJ2-4; TRBD2 agrees at 13 bases. J was trimmed by 4 bases and V by 2 bases; bases with no gene match: 2. The V gene's germline CDR1 is KGHSH and CDR2 LQKENI. The CDR3 sequence is 16 residues long. In DNA form, the CDR3 reads TGTGCCAGCTCACCAGGACTAGCGGGGGAAAAAAACATTCAGTACTTC. It specifies CASSPGLAGEKNIQYF.

This clone was counted a few times. The chain recombines TRBV4-1 with TRBJ2-1, with TRBD1 identical over 8 bases. This CDR3 has 16 amino acids. Germline V gene data show CDR1 as MGHRA and CDR2 as YSYEKL. The junction had 7 bases not matched to a gene; V was cut back by 0 bases and J by 6 bases. DNA for the CDR3: TGCGCCAGCAGCCAAGATTTAGGACAGGGAGGCAATGAGCAGTTCTTC. This codes for CASSQDLGQGGNEQFF.

This clone came up once. The chain links TRBV4-1 to TRBJ1-1; unclear D gene. Germline V gene sequence: CDR1 MGHRA, CDR2 YSYEKL. The CDR3 is 12 amino acids. The ends were cut back, 3 bases at V and 11 bases at J, with 13 bases in the middle. The CDR3 protein is CASSHGGPRAFF. As DNA, the CDR3 is TGCGCCAGCAGCCATGGAGGTCCGCGGGCTTTCTTT.

This clone was seen just once. The CDR3 loop is CASSPGQATLGEKLFF. CDR3 nucleotide sequence: TGTGCCAGCAGCCCAGGACAGGCTACCTTGGGTGAAAAACTGTTTTTT. V gene TRBV7-6 combines with J gene TRBJ1-4, with TRBD1 matching 7 bases. V was pared by 5 bases and J by 7 bases, with 13 bases of the junction left unmatched. Germline V gives CDR1 SGHVS, CDR2 FNYEAQ. CDR3 length: 16 residues.

The chain employs TRBV7-9 and TRBJ1-4; D is unresolved. With 5 bases removed from V and 12 bases from J, the gap between germline ends came to 16 bases. In germline, CDR1 is SEHNR, CDR2 FQNEAQ (reference sequence). This CDR3 spans 13 amino acids. The CDR3 DNA reads TGTGCCAGCAGCCTCCGCGGCATGCGGGAACTGTTTTTT. Its translation: CASSLRGMRELFF.

The chain employs TRBV4-1 and TRBJ2-1, with 7 bases lining up with TRBD2. The CDR3 length is 17 residues. Germline trimming cut 1 base from V and 1 base from J; bases unmatched to any gene: 7. Germline V gene sequence: CDR1 MGHRA, CDR2 YSYEKL. As DNA, the CDR3 is TGCGCCAGCAGCCAAGTTTTTGCGGGAGCTTCCTACAATGAGCAGTTCTTC. Its translation is CASSQVFAGASYNEQFF.

A few counts support this clone. One end of the junction varies from germline; a read error may be responsible. The V gene is TRBV7-2, the J gene TRBJ2-4, with a weak D call TRBD1 (6 bases). The CDR3 length is 12 residues. The germline V gene encodes CDR1 SGHTA and CDR2 FQGNSA. The CDR3 sequence is CASSPTGTMLDF. The CDR3, as DNA: TGTGCCAGCAGCCCAACCGGGACAATGTTGGACTTC.

The V and J genes are TRBV27 and TRBJ2-1; 7 bases fit TRBD2. The V gene end was trimmed by 3 bases and the J gene end by 3 bases; junction bases not matched to a gene: 5. In germline, CDR1 is MNHEY, CDR2 SMNVEV (reference sequence). This CDR3 has 15 amino acids. CDR3 amino acids: CASSFRASGYNEQFF. As DNA, the CDR3 is TGTGCCAGCAGTTTTCGGGCTAGCGGCTACAATGAGCAGTTCTTC.

This clone was detected once. V gene TRBV19 combines with J gene TRBJ1-6; 7 nucleotides align to TRBD1. After removal of 3 bases from V and 7 bases from J, the junction contained 6 bases not matched to a gene. Per germline, CDR1 LNHDA and CDR2 SQIVND (reference sequence). The CDR3 totals 15 residues. CDR3 region: CASSIPGTANSPLHF. As DNA, the CDR3 is TGTGCCAGTAGTATCCCCGGGACAGCGAATTCACCCCTCCACTTT.

The CDR3 here is CASSPLAGGLTDTQYF. The DNA of the CDR3 is TGTGCCAGCAGCCCACTAGCGGGGGGCCTCACAGATACGCAGTATTTT. V is TRBV4-2 and J is TRBJ2-3; TRBD2 matches at 12 bases. Unmatched junction bases numbered 4, after V lost 4 bases and J lost 2 bases. CDR1 and CDR2 (germline): LGHNA, YNFKEQ. The length of the CDR3 is 16 residues.

The chain links TRBV7-9 to TRBJ1-1, with TRBD1 matching 7 bases. Trimming at V came to 5 bases and at J to 2 bases, leaving 8 bases not matched to a gene. Germline V gene lookup returns CDR1 SEHNR and CDR2 FQNEAQ (reference sequence). This CDR3 has 15 amino acids. CDR3 sequence (DNA): TGTGCCAGCAGCCCCCGGGACAGTTTAAACACTGAAGCTTTCTTT. Its protein is CASSPRDSLNTEAFF.

This clone was picked up one time. This chain connects TRBV5-1 to TRBJ2-7, with a tentative D call TRBD1 (5 bases). The CDR3 sequence is 14 residues long. V gave up 3 bases and J gave up 0 bases, with 10 bases separating them. From germline, CDR1 is SGHRS and CDR2 YFSETQ. The CDR3 loop is CASSWGGPSYEQYF. CDR3 nucleotide sequence: TGCGCCAGCAGCTGGGGCGGTCCCTCCTACGAGCAGTACTTC.

The chain is built from TRBV2 and TRBJ2-3; 7 bases agree with TRBD2. CDR1 and CDR2 from the germline V gene are SNHLY and FYNNEI. The CDR3 is 14 residues long. The J segment lost 4 bases and the V segment lost 7 bases, leaving 8 bases of the junction unmatched. The CDR3 coding sequence is TGTGCCAGCAAGGCGGGAGAGTGGGCAGATACGCAGTATTTT. Residues: CASKAGEWADTQYF.

The V gene is TRBV23-1, the J gene TRBJ2-7; 14 nucleotides line up with TRBD2. TRBV23-1 qualifies as an ORF whose function is uncertain. Trimming cost V 2 bases and J 0 bases; bases outside gene matches: 15. There are 21 residues in the CDR3. The CDR3 DNA follows: TGCGCCAGCAGTCAAAGGACAGGCGGACTAGCGGGGGGTCCTAGCTCCTACGAGCAGTACTTC. It specifies CASSQRTGGLAGGPSSYEQYF.

The chain combines TRBV29-1 with TRBJ1-2; D not certain. Per the germline V gene, CDR1 is SQVTM and CDR2 is ANQGSEA. This CDR3 region has 14 residues. Between the trimmed V and J ends, which lost 2 bases and 4 bases, there was a span of 14 bases. The DNA of the CDR3 is TGCAGCGTTGAATCCCGAGAACCACCCTATGGCTACACCTTC. Its protein product is CSVESREPPYGYTF.

The chain recombines TRBV7-3 with TRBJ1-2; 8 nucleotides line up with TRBD1. V gave up 5 bases and J gave up 0 bases; unmatched junction bases: 5. This CDR3 contains 15 residues. Germline CDR1 is SGHTA and CDR2 is FQGTGA. DNA of the CDR3: TGTGCCAGCAGCCCAGGACAGGGCTCTAACTATGGCTACACCTTC. This gives the protein CASSPGQGSNYGYTF. The full variable domain, with the rest looked up from reference TRBV7-3 and TRBJ1-2, is GAGVSQTPSNKVTEKGKYVELRCDPISGHTALYWYRQSLGQGPEFLIYFQGTGAADDSGLPNDRFFAVRPEGSVSTLKIQRTERGDSAVYLCASSPGQGSNYGYTFGSGTRLTVV.

The chain employs TRBV9 and TRBJ2-7; 8 bases align to TRBD1. The J segment lost 3 bases and the V segment lost 2 bases, leaving 4 bases of the junction unmatched. Germline loops: CDR1 SGDLS, CDR2 YYNGEE. This CDR3 is 14 amino acids long. The CDR3 reads CASSVGQAGYEQYF. The CDR3 region has the DNA TGTGCCAGCAGCGTGGGACAGGCGGGCTACGAGCAGTACTTC.

V gene TRBV5-4 combines with J gene TRBJ2-1; 11 bases match TRBD2. There are 19 residues in the CDR3. The J segment lost 0 bases and the V segment lost 4 bases, leaving 12 bases of the junction unmatched. The V gene's germline CDR1 is SGHNT and CDR2 YYREEE (reference sequence). CDR3 in DNA: TGTGCCAGCAGCAAACTAGTAGCGGGGGGGAGTAGCTCCTACAATGAGCAGTTCTTC. It is translated as CASSKLVAGGSSSYNEQFF.